The rows below give T cell receptor beta chains drawn from one sample of a study of CD8 T cells in ankylosing spondylitis. Each CDR3 protein is one row after TCRdb ran MiXCR on the 5' RACE reads. The repertoire holds 210,000 or so distinct CDR3 sequences, with 7% to 10% as singletons. The material sequenced was blood, either unsorted or a sorted T cell fraction (not recorded which). The receptors come from a female donor with ankylosing spondylitis or in good health (not recorded which). Both conserved end residues are part of each CDR3. A D gene is named only where the DNA matches it firmly. Clone size, where shown, is once, few, many, or a class for clones that have expanded.

CSVEGSGASSYNEQFF	TGCAGCGTTGAAGGCTCAGGGGCGAGCTCCTACAATGAGCAGTTCTTC	TRBV29-1	TRBJ2-1	many	NA
CASSVPGGSADTQYF	TGTGCCAGCAGCGTACCGGGAGGTTCGGCAGATACGCAGTATTTT	TRBV21-1	TRBJ2-3	many	NA
CSAIADEGPNEQFF	TGCAGTGCTATAGCGGACGAGGGGCCCAATGAGCAGTTCTTC	TRBV20-1	TRBJ2-1	many	NA
CASNLGAGPDTQYF	TGTGCCAGCAACTTAGGAGCGGGGCCAGATACGCAGTATTTT	TRBV7-2	TRBJ2-3	NA	TRBD2
CATSRLRGEQFF	TGTGCCACCAGCAGGCTCCGGGGTGAGCAGTTCTTC	TRBV15	TRBJ2-1	many	NA
CASSLGARMGNEQFF	TGTGCCAGCAGCTTAGGGGCTAGGATGGGCAATGAGCAGTTCTTC	TRBV11-3	TRBJ2-1	few	NA
CASSPVTGTVREQYF	TGCGCCAGCAGCCCCGTCACCGGGACCGTCCGCGAGCAGTACTTC	TRBV5-1	TRBJ2-7	many	NA
CSVEVFYGYTF	TGCAGCGTTGAAGTATTCTATGGCTACACCTTC	TRBV29-1	TRBJ1-2	many	NA
CASSPAASGSYNEQFF	TGTGCCAGCAGCCCAGCGGCTAGCGGGTCTTACAATGAGCAGTTCTTC	TRBV7-2	TRBJ2-1	NA	TRBD2
CASSLVTGAGEQYF	TGTGCCAGCAGTTTAGTCACAGGGGCAGGAGAGCAGTACTTC	TRBV27	TRBJ2-7	many	TRBD1
CASSRDGRAEETQYF	TGTGCCAGCAGCCGCGACGGGAGGGCCGAGGAGACCCAGTACTTC	TRBV7-2	TRBJ2-5	NA	TRBD2
CASSYSARGYNEQFF	TGTGCCAGCAGTTACTCCGCTAGGGGTTACAATGAGCAGTTCTTC	TRBV6-5	TRBJ2-1	many	NA
CASSIDGMAEAFF	TGTGCCAGTAGTATCGACGGGATGGCTGAAGCTTTCTTT	TRBV19	TRBJ1-1	many	NA
CASSSAALPHEQYF	TGTGCCAGCAGCTCCGCGGCGCTACCCCACGAGCAGTACTTC	TRBV11-2	TRBJ2-7	many	NA
CASSRRQGRHGYTF	TGTGCCAGCAGTCGGCGACAGGGAAGACATGGCTACACCTTC	TRBV12-3/TRBV12-4	TRBJ1-2	many	TRBD1
CAWSVPGGVSYEQYF	TGTGCCTGGAGTGTACCGGGGGGGGTATCCTACGAGCAGTACTTC	TRBV30	TRBJ2-7	NA	TRBD2
CASSLQSGANVLTF	TGCGCCAGCAGCTTGCAATCTGGGGCCAACGTCCTGACTTTC	TRBV5-1	TRBJ2-6	many	NA
CASRRTSGRSMGELFF	TGTGCCAGCAGGAGGACTAGCGGGAGGTCAATGGGGGAGCTGTTTTTT	TRBV6-1	TRBJ2-2	few	TRBD2
CASSSRRGYEQYF	TGTGCCAGCAGCTCTAGGCGGGGCTACGAGCAGTACTTC	TRBV12-3/TRBV12-4	TRBJ2-7	many	NA
CASSPRFSGNTIYF	TGTGCCAGCAGCCCCAGGTTCTCTGGAAACACCATATATTTT	TRBV7-9	TRBJ1-3	NA	NA
CASSPTRVAKNIQYF	TGTGCCAGCAGCCCCACCAGGGTGGCCAAAAACATTCAGTACTTC	TRBV7-8	TRBJ2-4	many	NA